These 27 T cell receptor beta chains were all obtained from the same sample, sequenced in a study of shared clonotypes between healthy human individuals. This table comes from immunoSEQ multiplex PCR, and its TCRdb copy is limited to in-frame clones, with some not included. The table includes about 690,000 clones, less than 95% detected once. Specimen: memory CD8+ T cells from PBMCs. Documented subset: CD45RO+ cells pooled with CCR7-negative TemRA cells. These receptors all stem from a man between 18 and 29 years old in good health. Some clones in this sample may be carry-over from other donors' samples.

The chain uses TRBV30 and TRBJ2-3; 9 bases fit TRBD2. The germline CDR1 and CDR2 sequences are GTSNPN and SVGIG (reference sequence). There are 16 residues in the CDR3. V shed 3 bases and J 6 bases; nucleotides not matched to a gene: 13. The CDR3 region has the DNA TGTGCCTGGAGAGGATGGGCTAGCGGGGACTCGGATACGCAGTATTTT. This encodes CAWRGWASGDSDTQYF. The whole variable domain, filled in from reference TRBV30 and TRBJ2-3, reads SQTIHQWPATLVQPVGSPLSLECTVEGTSNPNLYWYRQAAGRGLQLLFYSVGIGQISSEVPQNLSASRPQDRQFILSSKKLLLSDSGFYLCAWRGWASGDSDTQYFGPGTRLTVL.

This clone is a singleton in its sample. V gene TRBV19 combines with J gene TRBJ2-1, with D perhaps matching TRBD1 (6 bases). Germline loops: CDR1 LNHDA, CDR2 SQIVND (reference sequence). The germline V and J ends were trimmed by 5 bases and 0 bases, with 8 bases remaining between them. The CDR3 consists of 14 residues. The CDR3 loop reads CASSQGSSYNEQFF. The CDR3 DNA reads as TGTGCCAGTAGTCAGGGGAGCTCCTACAATGAGCAGTTCTTC.

The chain carries TRBV10-3 and TRBJ1-2, with 7 bases that match TRBD1. From germline, CDR1 is ENHRY and CDR2 SYGVKD. This CDR3 has 15 residues. V lost 5 bases to trimming and J lost 4 bases; unmatched junction nucleotides: 10. CDR3 in DNA: TGTGCCATCAGTAGCCCCCTGGGGGACAGCTATGGCTACACCTTC. Translation: CAISSPLGDSYGYTF.

This clone was recorded once. The chain couples TRBV6-5 to TRBJ1-5, with TRBD1 as a possible D gene (5 bases). Germline assignment: CDR1 MNHEY and CDR2 SVGAGI. With 2 bases removed from V and 6 bases from J, the gap between germline ends came to 14 bases. The CDR3 is 15 residues long. The CDR3 is CASSYVSAGGQPQHF. The CDR3 DNA is TGTGCCAGCAGTTACGTCTCGGCGGGGGGTCAGCCCCAGCATTTT.

This chain joins TRBV9 and TRBJ1-4; perhaps TRBD1 as D (6 bases). Between the trimmed V and J ends, which lost 2 bases and 3 bases, there was a span of 11 bases. The CDR3 extends over 15 amino acids. Germline V lookup: CDR1 SGDLS, CDR2 YYNGEE. This CDR3 is CASSVQGSPNEKLFF. CDR3 in DNA: TGTGCCAGCAGCGTCCAGGGGTCACCTAATGAAAAACTGTTTTTT.

This chain joins TRBV19 and TRBJ2-2, with no clear D. This CDR3 is built from 13 residues. V was shortened by 11 bases and J by 0 bases, with 10 bases between the two germline ends. CDR1 is LNHDA, CDR2 SQIVND, per germline (reference sequence). The CDR3 DNA sequence: TGTGCCGTATATACCACGAACACCGGGGAGCTGTTTTTT. Protein: CAVYTTNTGELFF. Looking up the rest from reference TRBV19 and TRBJ2-2 gives the full variable domain: DGGITQSPKYLFRKEGQNVTLSCEQNLNHDAMYWYRQDPGQGLRLIYYSQIVNDFQKGDIAEGYSVSREKKESFPLTVTSAQKNPTAFYLCAVYTTNTGELFFGEGSRLTVL.

The chain carries TRBV2 and TRBJ2-2; D is undetermined. The length of the CDR3 is 10 residues. Germline assignment: CDR1 SNHLY and CDR2 FYNNEI. Trimming shortened V by 7 bases and J by 6 bases, and 3 bases separated the two germline ends. CDR3 sequence: CASIPGELFF. In DNA, the CDR3 is TGTGCCAGCATCCCCGGGGAGCTGTTTTTT.

The chain employs TRBV2 and TRBJ2-7; D not resolved. Deletions cut 2 bases from V and 3 bases from J, with 2 bases between. This CDR3 region has 11 residues. Germline V gene data show CDR1 as SNHLY and CDR2 as FYNNEI. CDR3 residues: CASSEYYEQYF. Here the CDR3 DNA reads TGTGCCAGCAGTGAATACTACGAGCAGTACTTC.

The chain combines TRBV9 with TRBJ1-4, with D tentatively TRBD1 (6 bases). The germline gives CDR1 SGDLS, CDR2 YYNGEE. The CDR3 spans 18 residues. V lost 4 bases, J lost 0 bases, and 19 bases lay in between. CDR3 residues: CASSPGLSQGSTNEKLFF. As DNA, the CDR3 is TGTGCCAGCAGCCCTGGGTTGTCGCAGGGGTCAACTAATGAAAAACTGTTTTTT. Based on the CDR3 plus reference TRBV9 and TRBJ1-4, the full variable domain is DSGVTQTPKHLITATGQRVTLRCSPRSGDLSVYWYQQSLDQGLQFLIQYYNGEERAKGNILERFSAQQFPDLHSELNLSSLELGDSALYFCASSPGLSQGSTNEKLFFGSGTQLSVL.

The V call is TRBV7-3, the J call TRBJ1-1; 9 nucleotides agree with TRBD1. This CDR3 region has 19 residues. Looked up from germline, CDR1 is SGHTA and CDR2 is FQGTGA. The junction had 20 bases not matched to a gene; V was cut back by 5 bases and J by 4 bases. DNA for the CDR3: TGTGCCAGCAGCCCGTTACACAGGGGGCCGGAACTCCCGGGCACTGAAGCTTTCTTT. It encodes CASSPLHRGPELPGTEAFF.

The chain uses TRBV7-8 and TRBJ1-5; 8 nucleotides match TRBD1. The CDR3 is 14 residues long. CDR1 and CDR2 (germline): SGHVS, FQNEAQ. V trimming: 1 base; J trimming: 6 bases; junction bases outside the gene matches: 2. The CDR3: CASSLDRGGQPQHF. CDR3 DNA sequence: TGTGCCAGCAGCTTAGACAGGGGGGGTCAGCCCCAGCATTTT.

The chain joins TRBV11-2 to TRBJ2-7; 11 nucleotides line up with TRBD2. Trimming at V came to 1 base and at J to 3 bases, leaving 2 bases not matched to a gene. This CDR3 contains 15 residues. From germline, CDR1 is SGHAT and CDR2 FQNNGV. CDR3 protein: CASSLATSGNYEQYF. The CDR3 DNA reads TGTGCCAGCAGCTTAGCGACTAGCGGGAACTACGAGCAGTACTTC.

This clone was detected once. The rearrangement links TRBV19 to TRBJ1-5; 11 nucleotides match TRBD1. CDR1 and CDR2 (germline): LNHDA, SQIVND (reference sequence). CDR3 length: 18 amino acids. The J segment lost 4 bases and the V segment lost 3 bases, leaving 11 bases of the junction unmatched. The chain's CDR3 is CASSMFPSRDRGNQPQHF. The CDR3 DNA sequence: TGTGCCAGTAGTATGTTCCCATCCCGGGACAGGGGGAATCAGCCCCAGCATTTT.

The V gene is TRBV27, the J gene TRBJ1-1, with D tentatively TRBD1 (6 bases). The CDR3 spans 14 residues. V lost 3 bases and J 7 bases, leaving 15 bases between the germline ends. Germline loops: CDR1 MNHEY, CDR2 SMNVEV (reference sequence). The CDR3 here is CASSLGTSLREAFF. In nucleotides, the CDR3 is TGTGCCAGCAGTTTGGGGACATCACTGCGTGAAGCTTTCTTT.

The chain couples TRBV2 to TRBJ2-3; D unresolved. This CDR3 has 14 amino acids. Germline assignment: CDR1 SNHLY and CDR2 FYNNEI. V shed 8 bases and J shed 0 bases, with 12 bases lying between them. The CDR3 is CASLEYTSTDTQYF. DNA of the CDR3: TGTGCCAGCCTCGAATACACTAGCACAGATACGCAGTATTTT.

This chain joins TRBV7-9 and TRBJ2-7; 9 nucleotides agree with TRBD2. V trimming: 4 bases; J trimming: 3 bases; junction bases outside the gene matches: 7. This CDR3 region has 15 residues. CDR1 and CDR2 from the germline V gene are SEHNR and FQNEAQ (reference sequence). The CDR3 is CASSSQTSGDYEQYF. The CDR3 DNA sequence: TGTGCCAGCAGCTCCCAGACTAGCGGAGACTACGAGCAGTACTTC.

This clone has a handful of counts. The V call is TRBV6-6, the J call TRBJ2-1, with D perhaps TRBD2 (6 bases). Germline lookup yields CDR1 MNHNY and CDR2 SVGAGI (reference sequence). V lost 4 bases and J 7 bases, leaving 11 bases between the germline ends. The CDR3 runs to 13 residues. CDR3 nucleotides: TGTGCCAGCAGTTTGGTGGCGGGAAATGAGCAGTTCTTC. Amino acids: CASSLVAGNEQFF.

The chain links TRBV27 to TRBJ1-2; D is ambiguous. Trimming left V 6 bases short and J 2 bases short, with 19 bases between. In germline, CDR1 is MNHEY, CDR2 SMNVEV (reference sequence). This CDR3 has 16 residues. CDR3 amino acids: CASSPNTAGFNYGYTF. The CDR3 DNA sequence: TGTGCCAGCAGCCCAAATACCGCGGGGTTCAACTATGGCTACACCTTC.

This rearrangement joins TRBV9 to TRBJ2-5; no definite D call. This CDR3 has 15 residues. CDR1 and CDR2 (germline): SGDLS, YYNGEE. Trimming shortened V by 0 bases and J by 3 bases, and 12 bases separated the two germline ends. The CDR3 nucleotides are TGTGCCAGCAGCGTAGCCACAGCCACCAAAGAGACCCAGTACTTC. Translating it yields CASSVATATKETQYF. The full variable domain, with the rest looked up from reference TRBV9 and TRBJ2-5, is DSGVTQTPKHLITATGQRVTLRCSPRSGDLSVYWYQQSLDQGLQFLIQYYNGEERAKGNILERFSAQQFPDLHSELNLSSLELGDSALYFCASSVATATKETQYFGPGTRLLVL.

The V gene is TRBV6-1, the J gene TRBJ2-7; a weak D match, TRBD2 (6 bases). Trimming stripped 4 bases from V and 1 base from J, with 14 bases between. The CDR3 has 15 amino acids. Germline V lookup: CDR1 MNHNS, CDR2 SASEGT. For the CDR3, the DNA is TGTGCCAGCAGTGGGCCCCTAGCGAGATCCTACGAGCAGTACTTC. Translation gives CASSGPLARSYEQYF.

CDR3 DNA sequence: TGTGCCAGCAGTTACGTAGGACAGGGGGGACCTTACGAGCAGTACTTC. Residues: CASSYVGQGGPYEQYF. V usage is TRBV6-5 and J usage is TRBJ2-7; 10 bases agree with TRBD1. The CDR3 totals 16 residues. The J segment lost 4 bases and the V segment lost 2 bases, leaving 8 bases of the junction unmatched. Germline V gene sequence: CDR1 MNHEY, CDR2 SVGAGI.

To note about this clone: Different DNA sequences within this sample yield the same CDR3. The CDR3 is CASSLDRGYYEQYF. The CDR3 DNA sequence: TGTGCCAGCAGCCTTGACAGGGGCTACTACGAGCAGTACTTC. J is TRBJ2-7 and V is TRBV27; 8 bases line up with TRBD1. V trimming: 6 bases; J trimming: 3 bases; junction bases outside the gene matches: 7. CDR1 and CDR2 from the germline V gene are MNHEY and SMNVEV (reference sequence). This CDR3 has 14 residues.

This rearrangement joins TRBV11-2 to TRBJ2-5; unclear D gene. This CDR3 has 13 amino acids. V gave up 3 bases and J gave up 5 bases, with 10 bases separating them. Germline V CDR1 and CDR2: SGHAT, FQNNGV. The CDR3 coding sequence is TGTGCCAGCAGCTTCCGAGTTTCCGAGACCCAGTACTTC. Residues: CASSFRVSETQYF.

Only a few counts were recorded for this clone. This sequence joins TRBV19 and TRBJ1-1, with D uncertain. CDR3 length: 13 amino acids. V lost 7 bases and J lost 0, with 9 bases in between. CDR1 is LNHDA and CDR2 is SQIVND in the germline V gene (reference sequence). The CDR3: CASTDGMNTEAFF. The CDR3 bases are TGTGCCAGTACTGACGGAATGAACACTGAAGCTTTCTTT.

V gene TRBV11-3 combines with J gene TRBJ2-7; perhaps D is TRBD1 or TRBD2 (5 bases each). The germline CDR1 and CDR2 sequences are SGHNT and YENEEA. V was trimmed by 3 bases and J by 4 bases, leaving 16 bases between them. The CDR3 is 15 residues long. CDR3 sequence (DNA): TGTGCCAGCAGCTTGTGGGGGTCGGTAGGATACGAGCAGTACTTC. This translates into CASSLWGSVGYEQYF.

The chain couples TRBV5-4 to TRBJ2-2; possibly TRBD1 for D (5 bases). The length of the CDR3 is 16 residues. Trimming left V 4 bases short and J 6 bases short, with 19 bases between. CDR1 SGHNT and CDR2 YYREEE come from the germline V gene (reference sequence). The CDR3 region is CASSVGQGWIAGELFF. CDR3 DNA sequence: TGTGCCAGCAGCGTGGGGCAGGGTTGGATCGCCGGGGAGCTGTTTTTT.

This chain joins TRBV28 and TRBJ2-7, with D maybe TRBD1 (5 bases). Trimming cost V 2 bases and J 1 base, with 12 bases left between them. Germline values: CDR1 MDHEN, CDR2 SYDVKM. CDR3 length equals 15 residues. CDR3 region: CASSLGANPSYEQYF. CDR3 in DNA: TGTGCCAGCAGTTTAGGGGCCAACCCTTCCTACGAGCAGTACTTC.